The 18 T cell receptor beta chains below come from one sample, sequenced in a study of cytomegalovirus exposure and HLA in healthy donors. PCR used 60 Vbeta primers and 13 Jbeta primers. Libraries were prepared by immunoSEQ multiplex PCR; TCRdb keeps only in-frame clonotypes and omits some of them. The sample carries roughly 300,000 clones, approximately 90% recorded once. The sample comprised PBMCs. Receptors originate from a man aged 40-49 years in good health and CMV-seropositive.

The chain recombines TRBV5-1 with TRBJ2-1; 9 bases fit TRBD2. V lost 3 bases to trimming and J lost 8 bases; unmatched junction nucleotides: 9. This CDR3 is 15 amino acids long. Germline V gene sequence: CDR1 SGHRS, CDR2 YFSETQ. The CDR3 region is CASSSSGTSRHEQFF. In DNA, the CDR3 is TGCGCCAGCAGCTCCAGCGGGACTAGCCGACATGAGCAGTTCTTC. The whole variable domain, remainder taken from reference TRBV5-1 and TRBJ2-1, is KAGVTQTPRYLIKTRGQQVTLSCSPISGHRSVSWYQQTPGQGLQFLFEYFSETQRNKGNFPGRFSGRQFSNSRSEMNVSTLELGDSALYLCASSSSGTSRHEQFFGPGTRLTVL.

The chain is built from TRBV7-3 and TRBJ2-2, with D possibly TRBD1 on 6 matching bases. V was trimmed by 4 bases and J by 5 bases, leaving 17 bases between them. CDR3 size: 16 residues. Germline V CDR1 and CDR2: SGHTA, FQGTGA. The CDR3 loop reads CASSSYGSRGTGELFF. The DNA for the CDR3 is TGTGCCAGCAGCTCGTACGGATCAAGGGGGACCGGGGAGCTGTTTTTT.

This chain joins TRBV28 and TRBJ2-7, with D perhaps matching TRBD2 (5 bases). CDR1 MDHEN and CDR2 SYDVKM come from the germline V gene. This CDR3 has 12 residues. V was shortened by 6 bases and J by 1 base, with 7 bases between the two germline ends. The CDR3 is CASRSGSYEQYF. In DNA form, the CDR3 reads TGTGCCAGCAGAAGCGGTTCCTACGAGCAGTACTTC.

The chain recombines TRBV5-6 with TRBJ2-1; the D is unclear. The germline CDR1 and CDR2 sequences are SGHDT and YYEEEE. Deletions cut 0 bases from V and 0 bases from J, with 7 bases between. The CDR3 loop spans 15 amino acids. CDR3 protein: CASSLGQYSYNEQFF. The CDR3 nucleotides are TGTGCCAGCAGCTTGGGGCAGTACTCCTACAATGAGCAGTTCTTC. The whole variable domain, filled in from reference TRBV5-6 and TRBJ2-1, reads DAGVTQSPTHLIKTRGQQVTLRCSPKSGHDTVSWYQQALGQGPQFIFQYYEEEERQRGNFPDRFSGHQFPNYSSELNVNALLLGDSALYLCASSLGQYSYNEQFFGPGTRLTVL.

This chain uses TRBV7-3 with TRBJ2-1; TRBD1 matches at 9 bases. Germline values: CDR1 SGHTA, CDR2 FQGTGA. The CDR3 consists of 15 residues. The ends lost 2 bases at V and 3 bases at J; junction bases unmatched: 2. The CDR3 loop is CASSLRDRDYNEQFF. The CDR3 nucleotides are TGTGCCAGCAGCTTACGGGACAGGGACTACAATGAGCAGTTCTTC.

The chain links TRBV4-1 to TRBJ2-7; 15 bases are a match to TRBD2. The germline CDR1 and CDR2 sequences are MGHRA and YSYEKL. With V trimmed by 4 bases and J by 5 bases, 6 bases remained unmatched. This CDR3 is built from 16 residues. The CDR3 loop reads CASSPGTSGRPHEQYF. The CDR3 DNA reads TGCGCCAGCAGCCCCGGGACTAGCGGGAGGCCCCACGAGCAGTACTTC.

The chain recombines TRBV7-2 with TRBJ2-5; D is uncertain. In germline, CDR1 is SGHTA, CDR2 FQGNSA. The CDR3 contains 13 residues. V gave up 1 base and J gave up 4 bases, with 7 bases separating them. This chain's CDR3 is CASSLEIRETQYF. The CDR3 DNA follows: TGTGCCAGCAGCTTAGAGATTAGAGAGACCCAGTACTTC.

The gene calls are TRBV28 and TRBJ1-5, with a possible D match to TRBD1 (5 bases). The V gene lost 4 bases and the J gene lost 8 bases, with 18 bases spanning the gap. Germline loops: CDR1 MDHEN, CDR2 SYDVKM. The CDR3 runs to 15 residues. For the CDR3, the DNA is TGTGCCAGCAGTTCCCGCCTTACAGGATATGAGCCCCAGCATTTT. This translates into CASSSRLTGYEPQHF.

The CDR3 coding sequence is TGTGCCAGCAGTTTTCGTTTAGCGGGCCTCTACGAGCAGTACTTC. This codes for CASSFRLAGLYEQYF. J is TRBJ2-7 and V is TRBV28; 7 bases fit TRBD2. Germline V CDR1 and CDR2: MDHEN, SYDVKM. This CDR3 is 15 amino acids long. Losses at the gene ends were 3 bases for V and 3 bases for J; bases not matched to a gene: 8.

This chain links TRBV7-2 with TRBJ2-5, with 7 bases aligning to TRBD1. Germline trimming cut 6 bases from V and 0 bases from J; bases unmatched to any gene: 7. Germline V gene sequence: CDR1 SGHTA, CDR2 FQGNSA. The CDR3 is 15 residues long. This CDR3 is CASSNRGSYQETQYF. CDR3 coding DNA: TGTGCCAGCAGTAACAGGGGTTCGTACCAAGAGACCCAGTACTTC.

This chain connects TRBV2 to TRBJ2-3, with D unclear. V was trimmed by 4 bases and J by 5 bases, leaving 16 bases between them. The CDR3 is 15 amino acids. CDR1 is SNHLY, CDR2 FYNNEI, per germline. In nucleotides, the CDR3 is TGTGCCAGCAGTGTTCGTGACTCTCGCGGAGATACGCAGTATTTT. It encodes CASSVRDSRGDTQYF.

This chain connects TRBV6-5 to TRBJ1-5; D possibly corresponds to TRBD1 (6 bases). The CDR3 is made up of 15 amino acids. Germline-derived CDR1 and CDR2 are MNHEY and SVGAGI. The germline V and J ends were trimmed by 6 bases and 0 bases, with 12 bases remaining between them. CDR3 in amino acids: CASRPDRTSNQPQHF. CDR3 sequence (DNA): TGTGCCAGCAGACCTGACAGGACTAGCAATCAGCCCCAGCATTTT.

The chain has TRBV5-6 and TRBJ2-3; 14 positions agree with TRBD2. Germline V lookup: CDR1 SGHDT, CDR2 YYEEEE. After removal of 3 bases from V and 3 bases from J, the junction contained 3 bases not matched to a gene. The CDR3 covers 16 residues. The DNA for the CDR3 is TGTGCCAGCAGCTCCGGACTAGCGGGAGGAACAGATACGCAGTATTTT. It yields the protein CASSSGLAGGTDTQYF.

This chain connects TRBV18 to TRBJ2-1; 8 positions match TRBD2. V shed 1 base and J 8 bases; nucleotides not matched to a gene: 7. This CDR3 contains 15 residues. The germline gives CDR1 KGHSH, CDR2 LQKENI. Here the CDR3 reads CASSPQGLVLDEQFF. CDR3 in DNA: TGTGCCAGCTCACCACAGGGACTAGTTCTAGATGAGCAGTTCTTC.

The genes are TRBV28 and TRBJ2-5, with a tentative D call TRBD2 (6 bases). The tail of the sequence fits TRBJ2-7 better, so the J call may be wrong. Germline values: CDR1 MDHEN, CDR2 SYDVKM. The CDR3 is 15 residues long. Here the CDR3 DNA reads TGTGCCAGCAGCCGGGACTTAGACGGATACTACGAGCAGTACTTC. It specifies CASSRDLDGYYEQYF.

The genes are TRBV18 and TRBJ1-5, with a possible D match to TRBD1 (5 bases). CDR3 size: 15 residues. Germline values: CDR1 KGHSH, CDR2 LQKENI. V lost 1 base to trimming and J lost 6 bases, with 13 bases between them. The CDR3 sequence: CASSPRTGRGQPQHF. The DNA for the CDR3 is TGTGCCAGCTCACCACGGACGGGGAGGGGTCAGCCCCAGCATTTT.

The V and J genes are TRBV4-1 and TRBJ1-4; D is ambiguous. This CDR3 contains 16 residues. Germline V lookup: CDR1 MGHRA, CDR2 YSYEKL. Trimming shortened V by 0 bases and J by 0 bases, and 8 bases separated the two germline ends. CDR3 sequence (DNA): TGCGCCAGCAGCCAAGATACCACAGCAACTAATGAAAAACTGTTTTTT. Protein: CASSQDTTATNEKLFF.

This sequence joins TRBV30 and TRBJ2-6; tentatively, D is TRBD2 (7 bases). The germline CDR1 and CDR2 sequences are GTSNPN and SVGIG (reference sequence). There are 20 residues in the CDR3. V was clipped by 2 bases and J by 0 bases, with 23 bases between them. The CDR3 DNA sequence: TGTGCCTGGAGTCCAATCTGGGGGGCGGGAGCTTCCTCTGGGGCCAACGTCCTGACTTTC. Translating it yields CAWSPIWGAGASSGANVLTF.